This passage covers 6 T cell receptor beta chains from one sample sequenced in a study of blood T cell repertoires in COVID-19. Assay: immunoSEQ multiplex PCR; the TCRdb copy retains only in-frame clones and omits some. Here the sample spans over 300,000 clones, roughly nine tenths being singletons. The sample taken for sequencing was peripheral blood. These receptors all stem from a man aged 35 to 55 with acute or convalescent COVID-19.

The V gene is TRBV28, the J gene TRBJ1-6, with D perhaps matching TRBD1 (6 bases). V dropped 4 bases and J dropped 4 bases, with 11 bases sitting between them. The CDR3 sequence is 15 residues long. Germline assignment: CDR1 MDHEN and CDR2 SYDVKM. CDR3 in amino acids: CASSSYREYNSPLHF. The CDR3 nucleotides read TGTGCCAGCAGTTCCTACAGGGAATATAATTCACCCCTCCACTTT.

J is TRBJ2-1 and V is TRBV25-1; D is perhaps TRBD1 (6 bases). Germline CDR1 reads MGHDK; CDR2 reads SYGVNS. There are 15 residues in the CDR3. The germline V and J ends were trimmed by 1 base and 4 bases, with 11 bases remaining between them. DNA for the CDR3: TGTGCCAGCAGTGAATTTGGACAGAGTTACAATGAGCAGTTCTTC. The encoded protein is CASSEFGQSYNEQFF.

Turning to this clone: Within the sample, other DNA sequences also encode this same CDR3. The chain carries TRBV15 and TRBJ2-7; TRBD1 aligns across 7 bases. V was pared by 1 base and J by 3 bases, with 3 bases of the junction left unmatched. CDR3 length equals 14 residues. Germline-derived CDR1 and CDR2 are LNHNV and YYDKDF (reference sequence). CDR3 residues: CATSRGGDSYEQYF. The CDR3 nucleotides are TGTGCCACCAGCAGAGGAGGGGACAGCTACGAGCAGTACTTC.

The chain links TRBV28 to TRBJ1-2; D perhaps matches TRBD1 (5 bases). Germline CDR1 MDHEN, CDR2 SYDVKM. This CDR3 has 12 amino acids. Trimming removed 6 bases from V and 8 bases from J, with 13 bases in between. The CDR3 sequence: CASSPPGLGYTF. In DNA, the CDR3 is TGTGCCAGCAGCCCCCCGGGACTGGGCTACACCTTC.

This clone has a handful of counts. The CDR3 spells CASSPPGGLINSVEQFF. DNA of the CDR3: TGTGCCAGCTCACCACCGGGGGGTCTCATAAATTCGGTCGAGCAGTTCTTC. This chain joins TRBV18 and TRBJ2-1; possibly TRBD2 for D (6 bases). The ends were cut back, 0 bases at V and 10 bases at J, with 22 bases in the middle. From germline, CDR1 is KGHSH and CDR2 LQKENI. This CDR3 region has 17 residues.

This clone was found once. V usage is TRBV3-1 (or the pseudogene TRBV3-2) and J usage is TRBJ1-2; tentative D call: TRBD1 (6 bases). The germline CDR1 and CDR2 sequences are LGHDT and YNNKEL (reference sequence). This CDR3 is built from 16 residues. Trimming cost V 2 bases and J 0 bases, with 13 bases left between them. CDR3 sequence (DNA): TGTGCCAGCAGCCAAAAAAGGGACACACCTAACTATGGCTACACCTTC. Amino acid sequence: CASSQKRDTPNYGYTF.